This T cell receptor (beta chain) was found in a study of T-cell memory formation after mild COVID-19. CDR1 and CDR2 (germline): SGDLS, YYNGEE. CDR3 length: 13 amino acids. The V end was cut by 0 bases, the J end by 2 bases, with 6 bases between. Using its own MiXCR run on the 5' RACE reads, TCRdb lists one record per CDR3 protein. The sample yields about 450,000 distinct CDR3 sequences, 20% to 25% seen once. This clonotype was picked up a small number of times. The chain uses TRBV9 and TRBJ2-7; D gene ambiguous. Sequencing input: PBMCs or a T cell subset sorted from them (not recorded which). This receptor was obtained from an adult woman who had mild COVID-19 (a few samples of this study predate the infection). Cell type and time point are not known. The CDR3 sequence: CASSVAPTYEQYF. As DNA, the CDR3 is TGTGCCAGCAGCGTAGCTCCTACCTACGAGCAGTACTTC. Variable domain in full (rest from reference TRBV9 and TRBJ2-7): DSGVTQTPKHLITATGQRVTLRCSPRSGDLSVYWYQQSLDQGLQFLIQYYNGEERAKGNILERFSAQQFPDLHSELNLSSLELGDSALYFCASSVAPTYEQYFGPGTRLTVT.